This section outlines one TCR beta chain sequence together with its context. The source of the sample is a study of technical replicates of blood from several donors. Profiled with immunoSEQ multiplex PCR; TCRdb holds only in-frame clones, not every one. This repertoire shows about 17,000 clones, 82% found once; its top ten account for over 9%. Germline CDR1 and CDR2: SGHKS and YYEKEE (reference sequence). V gave up 5 bases and J gave up 1 base, with 13 bases separating them. The CDR3 has 15 residues. The sequence came from a human donor in good health. Some clones in this sample may be carry-over from other donors' samples. This chain links TRBV5-5 with TRBJ1-5; D might be TRBD1 (5 bases). Sequencing input: PBMCs. This CDR3 reads CASSWGLGSNQPQHF. Written as DNA, the CDR3 is TGTGCCAGCAGTTGGGGCCTGGGGAGCAATCAGCCCCAGCATTTT.